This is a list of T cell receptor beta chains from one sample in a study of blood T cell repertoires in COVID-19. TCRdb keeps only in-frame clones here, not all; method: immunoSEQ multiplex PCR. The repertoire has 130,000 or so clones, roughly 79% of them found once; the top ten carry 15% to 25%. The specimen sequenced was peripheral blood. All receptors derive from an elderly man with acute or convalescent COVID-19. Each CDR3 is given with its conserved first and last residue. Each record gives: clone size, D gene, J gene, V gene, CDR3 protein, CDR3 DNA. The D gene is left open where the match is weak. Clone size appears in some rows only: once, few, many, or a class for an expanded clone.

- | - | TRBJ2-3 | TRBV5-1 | CASSLVGPEDTQYF | TGCGCCAGCAGCTTGGTGGGGCCAGAAGATACGCAGTATTTT
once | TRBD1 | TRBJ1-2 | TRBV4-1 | CASSQDRTGVYGYTF | TGCGCCAGCAGCCAAGATCGAACAGGGGTCTATGGCTACACCTTC
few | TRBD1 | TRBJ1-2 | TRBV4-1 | CASSHTINRPGTGVNYGYTF | TGCGCCAGCAGCCACACTATAAACCGTCCCGGGACAGGGGTGAACTATGGCTACACCTTC
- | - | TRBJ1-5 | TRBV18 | CASSPWGGNQPQHF | TGTGCCAGCTCACCCTGGGGAGGCAATCAGCCCCAGCATTTT
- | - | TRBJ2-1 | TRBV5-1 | CASSLEVGWTARTKYNEQFF | TGCGCCAGCAGCTTGGAAGTGGGGTGGACAGCCAGGACAAAATACAATGAGCAGTTCTTC
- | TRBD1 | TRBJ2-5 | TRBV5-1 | CASTGTGQETQYF | TGCGCCTCCACCGGGACAGGTCAAGAGACCCAGTACTTC
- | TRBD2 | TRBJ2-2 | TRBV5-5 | CASSLAGGTTGELFF | TGTGCCAGCAGCTTAGCGGGGGGGACCACCGGGGAGCTGTTTTTT
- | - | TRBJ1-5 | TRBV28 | CASNKQGYTQPQHF | TGTGCCAGCAATAAACAGGGTTATACTCAGCCCCAGCATTTT
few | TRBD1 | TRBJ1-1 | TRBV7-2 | CASSLGQGATEAFF | TGTGCCAGCAGCTTGGGACAGGGGGCCACTGAAGCTTTCTTT
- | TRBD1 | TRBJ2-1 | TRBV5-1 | CASSLGQGLGNEQFF | TGCGCCAGCAGCCTGGGACAGGGATTGGGAAATGAGCAGTTCTTC
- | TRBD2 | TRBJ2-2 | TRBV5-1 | CASSASSGGASGELFF | TGCGCCAGCAGCGCCTCTAGCGGGGGGGCCTCCGGGGAGCTGTTTTTT
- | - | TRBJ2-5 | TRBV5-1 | CASSGTVGRETQYF | TGCGCCAGCAGCGGTACGGTGGGGCGGGAGACCCAGTACTTC
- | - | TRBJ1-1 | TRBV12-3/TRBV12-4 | CASIFPNTEAFF | TGTGCCAGCATCTTCCCTAACACTGAAGCTTTCTTT
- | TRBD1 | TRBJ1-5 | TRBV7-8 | CASSLANRGNQPQHF | TGTGCCAGCAGCTTAGCGAACAGGGGGAATCAGCCCCAGCATTTT
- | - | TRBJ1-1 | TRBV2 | CASSESLIFF | TGTGCCAGCAGTGAAAGCCTTATTTTCTTT
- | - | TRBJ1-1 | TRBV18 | CASSPTRSTVPESGAFF | TGTGCCAGCTCACCAACTCGGTCCACTGTACCAGAATCGGGAGCTTTCTTT
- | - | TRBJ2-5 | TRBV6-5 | CASSSPSGTQYF | TGTGCCAGCAGTTCCCCTAGTGGGACCCAGTACTTC
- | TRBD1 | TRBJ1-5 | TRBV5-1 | CASSLTGGGGQPQHF | TGCGCCAGCAGCTTGACAGGGGGCGGTGGACAGCCCCAGCATTTT
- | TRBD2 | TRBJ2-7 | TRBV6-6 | CASSFSAGDFSYEQYF | TGTGCCAGCAGTTTCTCAGCGGGGGATTTCTCCTACGAGCAGTACTTC
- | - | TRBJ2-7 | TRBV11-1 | CASSQDSASYEQYF | TGTGCCAGCAGCCAGGACAGTGCGTCCTACGAGCAGTACTTC
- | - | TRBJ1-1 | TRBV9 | CASALGGETEAFF | TGTGCCAGCGCGTTGGGTGGAGAGACTGAAGCTTTCTTT
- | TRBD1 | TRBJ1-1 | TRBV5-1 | CASSLDLQGVREAFF | TGCGCCAGCAGCTTGGACTTACAGGGGGTCCGTGAAGCTTTCTTT
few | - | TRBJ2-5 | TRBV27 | CASSLISRAQYF | TGTGCCAGCAGTCTGATATCGAGGGCCCAGTACTTC
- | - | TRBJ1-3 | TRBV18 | CASSRFSGGNTIYF | TGTGCCAGCTCACGATTTTCCGGGGGAAACACCATATATTTT
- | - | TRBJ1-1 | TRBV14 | CASSQEGRGTNTEAFF | TGTGCCAGCAGCCAAGAAGGGAGAGGTACGAACACTGAAGCTTTCTTT
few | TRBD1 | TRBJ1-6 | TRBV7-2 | CASSSDSGTGGSPLHF | TGTGCCAGCAGCTCCGATTCCGGGACAGGAGGTTCACCCCTCCACTTT
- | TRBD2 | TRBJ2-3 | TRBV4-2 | CASSQGRGGRADTQYF | TGTGCCAGCAGCCAAGGGCGGGGGGGCCGCGCAGATACGCAGTATTTT
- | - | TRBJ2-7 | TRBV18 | CASSPPAAMGRYEQYF | TGTGCCAGCTCACCACCGGCCGCTATGGGGCGCTACGAGCAGTACTTC